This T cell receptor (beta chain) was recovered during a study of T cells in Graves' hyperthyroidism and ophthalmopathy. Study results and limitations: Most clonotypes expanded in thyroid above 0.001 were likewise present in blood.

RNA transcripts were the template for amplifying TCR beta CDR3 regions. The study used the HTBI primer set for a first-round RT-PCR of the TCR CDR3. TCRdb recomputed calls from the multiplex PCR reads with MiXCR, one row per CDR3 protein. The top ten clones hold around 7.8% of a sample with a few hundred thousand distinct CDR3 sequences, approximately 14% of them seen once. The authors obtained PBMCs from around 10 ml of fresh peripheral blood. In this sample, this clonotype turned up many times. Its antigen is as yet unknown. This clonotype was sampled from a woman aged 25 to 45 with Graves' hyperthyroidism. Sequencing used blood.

The CDR3 spells CASSGPTYNEQFF. DNA of the CDR3: TGTGCCAGCAGTGGCCCGACTTACAATGAGCAGTTCTTC. The chain uses TRBV6-2 or TRBV6-3 and TRBJ2-1; no firm D call. Trimming took 5 bases from V and 4 from J, leaving 9 bases between them. Germline V gives CDR1 MNHEY, CDR2 SVGEGT. This CDR3 region has 13 residues.